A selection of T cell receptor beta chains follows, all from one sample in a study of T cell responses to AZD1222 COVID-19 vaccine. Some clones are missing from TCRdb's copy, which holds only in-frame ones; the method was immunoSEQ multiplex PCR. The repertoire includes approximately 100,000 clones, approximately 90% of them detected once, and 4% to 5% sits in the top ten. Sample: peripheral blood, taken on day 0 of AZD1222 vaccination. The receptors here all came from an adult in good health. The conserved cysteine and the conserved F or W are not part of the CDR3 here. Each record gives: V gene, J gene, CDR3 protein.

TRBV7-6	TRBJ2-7	ASSLVVLGQGSYEQY
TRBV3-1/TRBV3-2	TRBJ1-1	ASSQRGLGTEAF
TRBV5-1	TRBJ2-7	ASSLSGNEQY
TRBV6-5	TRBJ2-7	ASLGTPRTGYEQY
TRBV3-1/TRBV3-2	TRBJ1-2	ASSGTVNYGYT
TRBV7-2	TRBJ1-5	ASSLALPNQPQH
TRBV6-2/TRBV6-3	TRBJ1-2	ASSTRQQYGYT
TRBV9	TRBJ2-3	ASSVQGADTQY
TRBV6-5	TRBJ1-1	ASSYSGGTAF
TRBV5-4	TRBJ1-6	ASSRDNNSPLH
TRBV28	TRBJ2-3	ASSQPGQGADTQY
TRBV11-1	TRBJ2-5	ASSTRQGAIQETQY
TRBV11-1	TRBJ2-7	ASSLMASETYEQY
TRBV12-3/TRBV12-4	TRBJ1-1	ASSLSGGTEAF
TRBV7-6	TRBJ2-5	ASSLRTGGFQETQY
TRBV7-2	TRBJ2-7	ASSFTGTGYNEQY
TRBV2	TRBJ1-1	ASSDQGPTEAF
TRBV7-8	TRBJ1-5	ASSLAVGNQPQH
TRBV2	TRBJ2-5	ASKDPTDRETQY
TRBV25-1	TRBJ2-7	ASSEGHPYEQY
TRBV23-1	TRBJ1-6	ASSQGQGNSPLH
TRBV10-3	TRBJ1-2	AVQGDPNYGYT
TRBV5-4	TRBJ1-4	ASSGSPKGGNEKLF
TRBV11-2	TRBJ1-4	ASSLGTVSEKLF
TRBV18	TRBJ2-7	ASSPGVSTEQY
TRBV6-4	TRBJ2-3	ASSGQGVTDTQY
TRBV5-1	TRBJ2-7	ASSSRQGYEQY
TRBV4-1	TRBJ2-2	ASSQRTSGGYTGELF
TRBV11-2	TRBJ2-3	ASSLSSGASTDTQY
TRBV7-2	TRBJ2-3	ASSSKSTSGATDTQY
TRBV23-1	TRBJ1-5	ASSQPGGQLSFQPQH
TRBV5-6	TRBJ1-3	ASSLVGTGNTIY
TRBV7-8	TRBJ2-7	ASSLDSSIYEQY
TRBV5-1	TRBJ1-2	ASTSGQRYGYT
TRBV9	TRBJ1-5	ASSGDQASYQPQH
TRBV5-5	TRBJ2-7	ASSPLMGVGYEQY
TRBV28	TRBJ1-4	ASSSLLQREHEKLF
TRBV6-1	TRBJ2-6	ASSEGSSGANVLT
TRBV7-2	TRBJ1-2	ASSLGPSYT
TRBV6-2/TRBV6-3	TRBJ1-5	ASSPGAGQPQH
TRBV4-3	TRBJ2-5	ASSQGDRRDQETQY
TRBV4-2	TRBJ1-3	ASSRSLLSGNTIY
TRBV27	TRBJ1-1	ASSPGTLAEAF
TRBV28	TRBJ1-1	ASSSLIEAF
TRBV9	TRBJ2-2	ASSVGTGTGELF
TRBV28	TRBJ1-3	ASISPGNTIY
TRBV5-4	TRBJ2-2	ASSLAGLNTGELF
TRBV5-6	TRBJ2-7	ASSLAGGDEQY
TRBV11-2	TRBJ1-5	ASSPGTANQPQH
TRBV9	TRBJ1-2	ASSVGGRMYGYT
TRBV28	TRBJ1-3	ASSLRGGAGNTIY
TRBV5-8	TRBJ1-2	ASSLTGAGYT